The rows below give T cell receptor beta chains drawn from one sample of a study of T-cell memory formation after mild COVID-19. One entry per CDR3 protein, called by TCRdb with MiXCR from the 5' RACE reads. The sample carries a few hundred thousand distinct CDR3 sequences, around 15% recorded once. Material: PBMCs or a T cell subset sorted from them (not recorded which). The receptors derive from a man between 18 and 29 years old who had mild COVID-19 (a few samples of this study predate the infection). Cell type and time point are not known. Each CDR3 is given with its conserved first and last residue. D genes are given only for firm matches. Some rows have no size entry. The others give once, few or many, or a class for an expanded clone.

CDR3: CASSLTVDWELFF
DNA: TGTGCCAGCAGCCTTACCGTCGACTGGGAGCTGTTTTTT
V: TRBV7-9
size: .
D: .
J: TRBJ2-2

CDR3: CASRPVGPPNYGYTF
DNA: TGTGCCAGCAGGCCGGTTGGGCCGCCTAACTATGGCTACACCTTC
V: TRBV6-5
size: .
D: .
J: TRBJ1-2

CDR3: CASSLLDGELFF
DNA: TGCGCCAGCAGCTTACTTGACGGGGAGCTGTTTTTT
V: TRBV5-1
size: .
D: .
J: TRBJ2-2

CDR3: CASSRTSGRSYEQYF
DNA: TGTGCCAGCAGTCGGACTAGCGGGCGATCCTACGAGCAGTACTTC
V: TRBV6-2/TRBV6-3
size: many
D: TRBD2
J: TRBJ2-7

CDR3: CASSELGILERNEAFF
DNA: TGTGCCAGCAGTGAATTAGGGATATTGGAGCGTAATGAAGCTTTCTTT
V: TRBV25-1
size: .
D: .
J: TRBJ1-1

CDR3: CASSLNSGAVNEQFF
DNA: TGTGCCAGCAGCCTGAATTCGGGGGCCGTCAATGAGCAGTTCTTC
V: TRBV7-7
size: few
D: .
J: TRBJ2-1

CDR3: CASSQEGRWEYNEQFF
DNA: TGCGCCAGCAGCCAAGAGGGAAGGTGGGAGTACAATGAGCAGTTCTTC
V: TRBV4-3
size: .
D: .
J: TRBJ2-1

CDR3: CASRTLAGGSDTQYF
DNA: TGTGCCAGCAGGACCTTAGCGGGGGGTTCAGATACGCAGTATTTT
V: TRBV27
size: few
D: TRBD2
J: TRBJ2-3

CDR3: CASTLRLAGPRGDTQYF
DNA: TGTGCCAGCACCCTCCGACTAGCGGGGCCCCGCGGGGATACGCAGTATTTT
V: TRBV7-6
size: .
D: TRBD2
J: TRBJ2-3

CDR3: CASSDSIEMNTEAFF
DNA: TGTGCCAGCAGTGACTCTATAGAAATGAACACTGAAGCTTTCTTT
V: TRBV6-4
size: few
D: .
J: TRBJ1-1

CDR3: CASSQAGVGVDTQYF
DNA: TGTGCCAGCAGTCAAGCGGGGGTAGGCGTCGATACGCAGTATTTT
V: TRBV6-2/TRBV6-3
size: .
D: TRBD2
J: TRBJ2-3

CDR3: CASREGNDEQYF
DNA: TGCGCCAGCAGGGAAGGAAATGACGAGCAGTACTTC
V: TRBV5-1
size: few
D: .
J: TRBJ2-7

CDR3: CASSLARLGTSLFYGYTF
DNA: TGTGCCAGCAGCTTAGCGCGCCTGGGTACGAGTTTATTCTATGGCTACACCTTC
V: TRBV7-8
size: few
D: .
J: TRBJ1-2